The 24 T cell receptor beta chains below come from one sample, sequenced in a study of cytomegalovirus exposure and HLA in healthy donors. PCR primers comprised 60 Vbeta and 13 Jbeta primers. Data came from immunoSEQ multiplex PCR; TCRdb stores just in-frame clones and leaves some out. The sample lists 100,000 to 150,000 clones, approximately 17% occurring once. Sequencing input: PBMCs. The receptors stem from a female donor in good health and CMV-seropositive.

The gene calls are TRBV19 and TRBJ2-7; TRBD2 matches at 8 bases. CDR3 length equals 16 residues. With 5 bases clipped from V and 2 bases from J, the junction kept 11 bases outside the gene matches. Germline loops: CDR1 LNHDA, CDR2 SQIVND (reference sequence). The CDR3 DNA sequence: TGTGCCAGTAGTCCCCGGCTAGCGGGCCTAACCTACGAGCAGTACTTC. This gives the protein CASSPRLAGLTYEQYF.

This clone appeared a few times. V is TRBV7-9 and J is TRBJ1-6; a possible D gene is TRBD1 (5 bases). The V end lost 4 bases, the J end lost 7 bases, and 17 bases lay between the germline ends. The CDR3 length is 16 residues. Germline V gene data show CDR1 as SEHNR and CDR2 as FQNEAQ (reference sequence). The CDR3 is CASSSTPGTENSPLHF. In DNA form, the CDR3 reads TGTGCCAGCAGCTCGACCCCGGGGACTGAGAATTCACCCCTCCACTTT.

This clone showed up just a few times. V is TRBV6-5 and J is TRBJ1-1; D call uncertain. Trimming took 2 bases from V and 2 from J, leaving 9 bases between them. From germline, CDR1 is MNHEY and CDR2 SVGAGI. CDR3 size: 14 residues. CDR3 DNA: TGTGCCAGCAGTTACGAGGCGGGTAACACTGAAGCTTTCTTT. Its protein product is CASSYEAGNTEAFF.

V usage is TRBV6-5 and J usage is TRBJ2-7, with a weak D call TRBD1 (5 bases). From germline, CDR1 is MNHEY and CDR2 SVGAGI. Trimming removed 1 base from V and 1 base from J, with 14 bases in between. The CDR3 sequence is 16 residues long. In DNA, the CDR3 is TGTGCCAGCAGTTACTGGGGATTCGACAGTTCCTACGAGCAGTACTTC. Amino acid sequence: CASSYWGFDSSYEQYF.

V is TRBV4-2 and J is TRBJ2-1; 9 bases are shared with TRBD2. The CDR3 spans 19 residues. The ends lost 1 base at V and 4 bases at J; junction bases unmatched: 14. CDR1 is LGHNA, CDR2 YNFKEQ, per germline. The CDR3: CASSQAPTASGRTYNEQFF. DNA for the CDR3: TGTGCCAGCAGCCAAGCCCCTACAGCCAGCGGGAGGACTTACAATGAGCAGTTCTTC.

The rearrangement joins TRBV27 to TRBJ1-6; 7 bases line up with TRBD1. The germline gives CDR1 MNHEY, CDR2 SMNVEV (reference sequence). This CDR3 has 14 amino acids. V was pared by 2 bases and J by 7 bases, with 2 bases of the junction left unmatched. CDR3 DNA sequence: TGTGCCAGCAGTTTAAACAGGGGCAATTCACCCCTCCACTTT. This encodes CASSLNRGNSPLHF.

This clone showed up just a few times. The genes are TRBV5-1 and TRBJ2-4, with 7 nucleotides matching TRBD1. This CDR3 is built from 12 residues. J lost 7 bases, V lost 3 bases, and 1 base had no gene match. Germline-derived CDR1 and CDR2 are SGHRS and YFSETQ. As DNA, the CDR3 is TGCGCCAGCAGCTCACAGGGGAACATTCAGTACTTC. This codes for CASSSQGNIQYF.

In its sample, this clone was seen a few times. The V and J genes are TRBV6-6 and TRBJ2-3; 8 nucleotides line up with TRBD1. V shed 6 bases and J 5 bases; nucleotides not matched to a gene: 7. The CDR3 is made up of 14 amino acids. CDR1 is MNHNY and CDR2 is SVGAGI in the germline V gene (reference sequence). CDR3 in amino acids: CASSPGQGLDTQYF. Written as DNA, the CDR3 is TGTGCCAGCAGCCCCGGACAGGGTCTAGATACGCAGTATTTT.

This sequence joins TRBV7-9 and TRBJ1-6, with D perhaps TRBD1 (5 bases). The CDR3 totals 16 residues. Germline V CDR1 and CDR2: SEHNR, FQNEAQ (reference sequence). V was clipped by 5 bases and J by 1 base, with 12 bases between them. The CDR3 sequence is CASSQSSGSYNSPLHF. For the CDR3, the DNA is TGTGCCAGCAGCCAAAGTTCAGGGTCCTATAATTCACCCCTCCACTTT.

The chain recombines TRBV5-1 with TRBJ2-5; 9 bases are shared with TRBD2. Germline V CDR1 and CDR2: SGHRS, YFSETQ. The CDR3 has 16 residues. V gave up 0 bases and J gave up 0 bases; unmatched junction bases: 3. Here the CDR3 DNA reads TGCGCCAGCAGCTTGGATCCTAGCGGGAACCAAGAGACCCAGTACTTC. Amino acids: CASSLDPSGNQETQYF.

This chain links TRBV19 with TRBJ2-7; 7 bases align to TRBD2. Trimming cost V 9 bases and J 6 bases; bases outside gene matches: 17. Germline assignment: CDR1 LNHDA and CDR2 SQIVND (reference sequence). The CDR3 is made up of 15 amino acids. The CDR3 here is CASGPTWGGMTEQYF. Written as DNA, the CDR3 is TGTGCCAGCGGACCCACGTGGGGGGGAATGACCGAGCAGTACTTC.

In this sample, this clone turned up a few times. The chain has TRBV4-1 and TRBJ2-5, with TRBD1 as a possible D gene (5 bases). V lost 5 bases, J lost 0 bases, and 13 bases lay in between. The CDR3 totals 15 residues. Germline values: CDR1 MGHRA, CDR2 YSYEKL. In DNA, the CDR3 is TGCGCCAGCAGCACAAAGGGGTGGAACCAAGAGACCCAGTACTTC. Its protein is CASSTKGWNQETQYF.

J is TRBJ1-3 and V is TRBV5-6, with TRBD1 matching 12 bases. This CDR3 is 13 amino acids long. V was pared by 9 bases and J by 5 bases, with 3 bases of the junction left unmatched. From germline, CDR1 is SGHDT and CDR2 YYEEEE. The CDR3 region is CATGQGARNTIYF. CDR3 sequence (DNA): TGTGCCACGGGACAGGGGGCTCGAAACACCATATATTTT.

The table lists this clone with a few counts. The V call is TRBV7-2, the J call TRBJ1-2; no clear D. Per the germline V gene, CDR1 is SGHTA and CDR2 is FQGNSA. The V end was cut by 1 base, the J end by 3 bases, with 12 bases between. This CDR3 is 15 amino acids long. The CDR3 DNA reads as TGTGCCAGCAGCTTAGACATTTTCAATGACTATGGCTACACCTTC. Its protein is CASSLDIFNDYGYTF.

The chain links TRBV30 to TRBJ2-7; TRBD1 agrees at 7 bases. V was pared by 3 bases and J by 1 base, with 3 bases of the junction left unmatched. The CDR3 is made up of 13 amino acids. Germline V gene lookup returns CDR1 GTSNPN and CDR2 SVGIG (reference sequence). CDR3 loop: CAWRSGQSYEQYF. CDR3 DNA sequence: TGTGCCTGGAGATCGGGACAGTCCTACGAGCAGTACTTC.

V and J are TRBV19 and TRBJ1-1; D is possibly TRBD1 (6 bases). V was clipped by 3 bases and J by 1 base, with 12 bases between them. In germline, CDR1 is LNHDA, CDR2 SQIVND (reference sequence). The CDR3 length is 15 residues. The CDR3 region is CASSIRGPWNTEAFF. The DNA of the CDR3 is TGTGCCAGTAGTATCAGGGGCCCTTGGAACACTGAAGCTTTCTTT. Full variable domain (rest looked up from reference TRBV19 and TRBJ1-1): DGGITQSPKYLFRKEGQNVTLSCEQNLNHDAMYWYRQDPGQGLRLIYYSQIVNDFQKGDIAEGYSVSREKKESFPLTVTSAQKNPTAFYLCASSIRGPWNTEAFFGQGTRLTVV.

The rearrangement joins TRBV27 to TRBJ1-6, with TRBD1 matching 9 bases. The junction had 3 bases not matched to a gene; V was cut back by 5 bases and J by 7 bases. The CDR3 consists of 14 residues. The germline V gene encodes CDR1 MNHEY and CDR2 SMNVEV (reference sequence). The CDR3 reads CASSPDRGNSPLHF. The CDR3 nucleotides read TGTGCCAGCAGTCCGGACAGGGGCAATTCACCCCTCCACTTT.

V is TRBV27 and J is TRBJ2-5, with D perhaps matching TRBD2 (5 bases). V lost 4 bases and J 1 base, leaving 7 bases between the germline ends. Germline V gene sequence: CDR1 MNHEY, CDR2 SMNVEV (reference sequence). CDR3 length: 13 residues. CDR3 protein: CASSSRGQETQYF. CDR3 DNA sequence: TGTGCCAGCAGTTCCCGGGGCCAAGAGACCCAGTACTTC.

The V gene is TRBV7-2, the J gene TRBJ2-3; 9 bases agree with TRBD2. The CDR3 runs 16 residues. Germline-derived CDR1 and CDR2 are SGHTA and FQGNSA. V trimming: 1 base; J trimming: 3 bases; junction bases outside the gene matches: 5. Here the CDR3 reads CASSLGRTSETDTQYF. In DNA form, the CDR3 reads TGTGCCAGCAGCTTAGGACGGACTAGCGAGACAGATACGCAGTATTTT.

This clone has only a few counts. V usage is TRBV29-1 and J usage is TRBJ2-1; tentatively, D is TRBD1 (6 bases). The germline V gene has CDR1 SQVTM and CDR2 ANQGSEA. V gave up 4 bases and J gave up 9 bases, with 10 bases separating them. CDR3 length equals 11 residues. CDR3 loop: CSVGRGTEQFF. CDR3 nucleotide sequence: TGCAGCGTTGGAAGGGGGACTGAGCAGTTCTTC.

This clone was found a few times. The V and J genes are TRBV7-6 and TRBJ1-1; TRBD1 matches at 9 bases. This CDR3 is built from 16 residues. In germline, CDR1 is SGHVS, CDR2 FNYEAQ. Trimming cost V 5 bases and J 1 base; bases outside gene matches: 8. The CDR3 sequence: CASSLGTGRRNTEAFF. The CDR3 bases are TGTGCCAGCAGCCTAGGGACAGGGAGGAGGAACACTGAAGCTTTCTTT.

The gene calls are TRBV19 and TRBJ1-5; D call uncertain. Per the germline V gene, CDR1 is LNHDA and CDR2 is SQIVND (reference sequence). Trimming took 7 bases from V and 2 from J, leaving 18 bases between them. The CDR3 is 16 amino acids. This CDR3 reads CASTENGVKGNQPQHF. CDR3 nucleotide sequence: TGTGCCAGTACCGAGAACGGAGTTAAGGGCAATCAGCCCCAGCATTTT.

Only a few counts were recorded for this clone. The chain recombines TRBV11-3 with TRBJ1-5; the D gene is possibly TRBD1 (5 bases). Germline CDR1 SGHNT, CDR2 YENEEA. This CDR3 comprises 10 residues. V was cut by 1 base and J by 14 bases, with 6 bases left in between. This CDR3 reads CASSLADKHF. The CDR3 DNA reads TGTGCCAGCAGCTTAGCGGACAAGCATTTT.

This clone showed up just a few times. The genes are TRBV10-3 and TRBJ2-5, with 8 bases lining up with TRBD2. This CDR3 spans 14 amino acids. The V segment lost 3 bases and the J segment 4 bases; nucleotides outside the gene matches: 4. Germline V gene data show CDR1 as ENHRY and CDR2 as SYGVKD. The CDR3 sequence is CAISESGLVETQYF. The CDR3 bases are TGTGCCATCAGTGAATCGGGACTAGTAGAGACCCAGTACTTC.